These 24 T cell receptor beta chains originate from one sample sequenced in a study of beta chain features in type 1 diabetes. Expressed TCRB transcripts were sequenced after all isolated RNA was converted to cDNA. Assay: immunoSEQ multiplex PCR; the TCRdb copy retains only in-frame clones and omits some. The repertoire holds 110,000 to 150,000 clones, 9% to 10% seen once, with about 0.6% in the top ten. What was sequenced was central memory CD4+ T cells from blood. Every receptor here comes from a woman between 35 and 50 years old in good health.

This chain uses TRBV9 with TRBJ2-1, with D tentatively TRBD1 (5 bases). This CDR3 is 15 amino acids long. Per the germline V gene, CDR1 is SGDLS and CDR2 is YYNGEE. V was clipped by 6 bases and J by 0 bases, with 13 bases between them. CDR3 residues: CASTAGMSSYNEQFF. CDR3 DNA: TGTGCCAGCACGGCAGGGATGAGCTCCTACAATGAGCAGTTCTTC.

This clone occurred many times. The chain links TRBV7-8 to TRBJ2-3; D remains ambiguous. Trimming cost V 0 bases and J 5 bases, with 9 bases left between them. Germline CDR1 and CDR2: SGHVS and FQNEAQ. The CDR3 runs 14 residues. The CDR3 bases are TGTGCCAGCAGCTTAGCACAGCCCCTAGATACGCAGTATTTT. Translation gives CASSLAQPLDTQYF.

The chain is built from TRBV7-2 and TRBJ2-7; 8 bases map to TRBD1. The CDR3 extends over 15 amino acids. Germline CDR1 SGHTA, CDR2 FQGNSA. After removal of 4 bases from V and 0 bases from J, the junction contained 5 bases not matched to a gene. CDR3 bases: TGTGCCAGCAGCTACGGGACAGGCAACTCCTACGAGCAGTACTTC. Amino acid sequence: CASSYGTGNSYEQYF. The full variable domain, in which reference TRBV7-2 and TRBJ2-7 provide the parts outside the CDR3, is GAGVSQSPSNKVTEKGKDVELRCDPISGHTALYWYRQSLGQGLEFLIYFQGNSAPDKSGLPSDRFSAERTGGSVSTLTIQRTQQEDSAVYLCASSYGTGNSYEQYFGPGTRLTVT.

The J gene is TRBJ1-2, the V gene TRBV5-6, with TRBD1 matching over 7 bases. The V segment lost 4 bases and the J segment 0 bases; nucleotides outside the gene matches: 3. CDR1 is SGHDT and CDR2 is YYEEEE in the germline V gene. The CDR3 has 14 amino acids. The CDR3 DNA is TGTGCCAGCAGCCCGGGACAGCCTAACTATGGCTACACCTTC. It yields the protein CASSPGQPNYGYTF.

This clone was seen more than once but under ten times. The V call is TRBV29-1, the J call TRBJ2-1, with 10 bases lining up with TRBD2. J was trimmed by 4 bases and V by 7 bases; bases with no gene match: 4. Germline V lookup: CDR1 SQVTM, CDR2 ANQGSEA. The CDR3 has 13 residues. The CDR3 DNA sequence: TGCAGCGCCGTGACTAGCGGGTACAATGAGCAGTTCTTC. It specifies CSAVTSGYNEQFF.

In its sample, this clone was seen a few times. The V and J genes are TRBV19 and TRBJ2-2; D may be TRBD1 (8 bases). Germline lookup yields CDR1 LNHDA and CDR2 SQIVND (reference sequence). V gave up 3 bases and J gave up 5 bases, with 19 bases separating them. The CDR3 runs to 17 residues. CDR3 sequence: CASSILGQGAGTGELFF. The DNA for the CDR3 is TGTGCCAGTAGTATTTTAGGACAGGGAGCGGGAACCGGGGAGCTGTTTTTT.

The V call is TRBV5-6, the J call TRBJ2-7; a possible D gene is TRBD2 (6 bases). V lost 9 bases to trimming and J lost 3 bases, with 13 bases between them. The length of the CDR3 is 12 residues. The V gene's germline CDR1 is SGHDT and CDR2 YYEEEE. CDR3 nucleotide sequence: TGTGCCAACCCGCGGGGTGTCTACGAGCAGTACTTC. Its translation is CANPRGVYEQYF.

This clone turned up a few times. V gene TRBV29-1 combines with J gene TRBJ1-2, with TRBD1 as a possible D gene (5 bases). The germline V gene has CDR1 SQVTM and CDR2 ANQGSEA. This CDR3 contains 13 residues. The V end was cut by 1 base, the J end by 5 bases, with 11 bases between. Here the CDR3 reads CSVEAVTAYGYTF. CDR3 DNA: TGCAGCGTTGAAGCAGTGACAGCTTATGGCTACACCTTC.

In its sample, this clone was seen a few times. The rearrangement links TRBV7-8 to TRBJ2-7; D may be TRBD1 (5 bases). CDR1 SGHVS and CDR2 FQNEAQ come from the germline V gene. CDR3 size: 13 residues. V lost 6 bases to trimming and J lost 3 bases, with 12 bases between them. The CDR3 region is CASSGQGGYEQYF. In DNA, the CDR3 is TGTGCCAGCAGTGGTCAGGGCGGCTACGAGCAGTACTTC. Drawing the rest from reference TRBV7-8 and TRBJ2-7, the complete variable domain is GAGVSQSPRYKVAKRGQDVALRCDPISGHVSLFWYQQALGQGPEFLTYFQNEAQLDKSGLPSDRFFAERPEGSVSTLKIQRTQQEDSAVYLCASSGQGGYEQYFGPGTRLTVT.

This CDR3 is CASSQGLLATDTQYF. The CDR3 bases are TGCGCCAGCAGCCAAGGGTTGCTAGCCACAGATACGCAGTATTTT. The chain joins TRBV4-1 to TRBJ2-3; a weak D match, TRBD2 (5 bases). This CDR3 region has 15 residues. The germline CDR1 and CDR2 sequences are MGHRA and YSYEKL. The germline V and J ends were trimmed by 1 base and 2 bases, with 10 bases remaining between them.

This clone came up a few times. This chain uses TRBV19 with TRBJ2-3; 11 nucleotides match TRBD2. V shed 3 bases and J 5 bases; nucleotides not matched to a gene: 7. The CDR3 covers 16 residues. Germline loops: CDR1 LNHDA, CDR2 SQIVND (reference sequence). The chain's CDR3 is CASSIGTSGAGDTQYF. As DNA, the CDR3 is TGTGCCAGTAGTATCGGGACTAGCGGCGCAGGAGATACGCAGTATTTT.

The chain employs TRBV21-1 and TRBJ2-3; TRBD1, the table's D call, lacks a check against the DNA. TRBV21-1 is given as a pseudogene. CDR3 size: 14 residues. The CDR3 nucleotides are TGTGCCAGCAGTGACAGGTCTTACACAGATACGCAGTATTTT. Protein: CASSDRSYTDTQYF.

This clone was seen many times. The V and J genes are TRBV5-1 and TRBJ2-1, with TRBD2 matching over 8 bases. The CDR3 covers 14 residues. Germline V gives CDR1 SGHRS, CDR2 YFSETQ. V gave up 4 bases and J gave up 5 bases; unmatched junction bases: 5. CDR3 bases: TGCGCCAGCAGCGGTACGCGGGGGGACAATGAGCAGTTCTTC. Protein product: CASSGTRGDNEQFF.

This clone has only a few counts. The chain couples TRBV7-2 to TRBJ2-5; a weak D match, TRBD1 (5 bases). Per the germline V gene, CDR1 is SGHTA and CDR2 is FQGNSA. Trimming took off 8 bases at V and 5 bases at J, with 15 bases between the two ends. This CDR3 contains 13 residues. CDR3: CASAVGARETQYF. CDR3 coding DNA: TGTGCCAGCGCCGTAGGGGCGAGGGAGACCCAGTACTTC.

This clone has more than one count but fewer than ten. This chain connects TRBV2 to TRBJ2-2; 9 nucleotides agree with TRBD2. The ends lost 2 bases at V and 8 bases at J; junction bases unmatched: 6. There are 15 residues in the CDR3. From germline, CDR1 is SNHLY and CDR2 FYNNEI. CDR3 in DNA: TGTGCCAGCAGTGAAAATTTAGCGGGGGCAGGGGAGCTGTTTTTT. It codes for CASSENLAGAGELFF.

V usage is TRBV5-8 and J usage is TRBJ2-7; 9 bases match TRBD1. The V segment lost 1 base and the J segment 3 bases; nucleotides outside the gene matches: 5. CDR1 is SGHTS, CDR2 YDEGEE, per germline. CDR3 length equals 15 residues. In DNA, the CDR3 is TGTGCCAGCAGCTTGAGGGGACAGGGTTACTACGAGCAGTACTTC. It translates to CASSLRGQGYYEQYF.

The chain joins TRBV11-2 to TRBJ2-3; maybe TRBD1 (6 bases). The V gene's germline CDR1 is SGHAT and CDR2 FQNNGV. V lost 3 bases, J lost 4 bases, and 14 bases lay in between. The CDR3 is 15 residues long. Here the CDR3 reads CASSLALWGPDTQYF. In DNA, the CDR3 is TGTGCCAGCAGCTTGGCCCTCTGGGGGCCAGATACGCAGTATTTT.

V and J are TRBV5-4 and TRBJ2-1; D is possibly TRBD1 (5 bases). This CDR3 has 14 amino acids. Germline CDR1 SGHNT, CDR2 YYREEE (reference sequence). Trimming cost V 3 bases and J 5 bases, with 12 bases left between them. This CDR3 is CASSSRAADNEQFF. In DNA form, the CDR3 reads TGTGCCAGCAGCTCCAGGGCGGCGGACAATGAGCAGTTCTTC.

A few counts support this clone. V usage is TRBV6-6 and J usage is TRBJ2-1; 9 bases map to TRBD1. The CDR3 length is 15 residues. The germline V gene has CDR1 MNHNY and CDR2 SVGAGI (reference sequence). After removal of 6 bases from V and 3 bases from J, the junction contained 6 bases not matched to a gene. The CDR3 DNA reads as TGTGCCAGCAGAGGGACAGGGATCGACTACAATGAGCAGTTCTTC. Residues: CASRGTGIDYNEQFF.

In its sample, this clone was seen many times. V and J are TRBV28 and TRBJ1-1; 7 bases agree with TRBD1. Germline CDR1 reads MDHEN; CDR2 reads SYDVKM. After removal of 6 bases from V and 12 bases from J, the junction contained 10 bases not matched to a gene. The CDR3 is 12 residues long. The DNA of the CDR3 is TGTGCCAGCAGCCAGACAGGGTTCGTGTCTTTCTTT. Protein sequence: CASSQTGFVSFF.

The chain joins TRBV11-2 to TRBJ2-1; 12 bases map to TRBD2. CDR3 length: 14 residues. Trimming removed 6 bases from V and 10 bases from J; junction bases left unmatched: 7. Germline lookup yields CDR1 SGHAT and CDR2 FQNNGV. This CDR3 reads CASRLAGGRGEQFF. The CDR3 bases are TGTGCCAGCAGACTAGCGGGGGGACGGGGGGAGCAGTTCTTC.

This clone occurred a few times. The chain uses TRBV6-6 and TRBJ2-7, with 8 nucleotides matching TRBD1. This CDR3 is built from 15 residues. V lost 5 bases and J lost 0; bases outside the gene matches: 6. CDR1 and CDR2 (germline): MNHNY, SVGAGI (reference sequence). The CDR3 here is CASSAGQGSSYEQYF. The CDR3 DNA sequence: TGTGCCAGCAGTGCAGGACAGGGTAGCTCCTACGAGCAGTACTTC.

This clone was found a few times. This sequence joins TRBV10-3 and TRBJ2-2, with D possibly matching TRBD1 (6 bases). The CDR3 consists of 14 residues. Germline CDR1 is ENHRY and CDR2 is SYGVKD. V lost 5 bases to trimming and J lost 7 bases, with 14 bases between them. CDR3 coding DNA: TGTGCCATCAGTACCCGGACAGAAGACGGGGAGCTGTTTTTT. Protein: CAISTRTEDGELFF.

This CDR3 is CSVEVSGFQETQYF. In DNA, the CDR3 is TGCAGCGTTGAAGTCTCAGGATTTCAAGAGACCCAGTACTTC. The chain uses TRBV29-1 and TRBJ2-5; D remains unclear. Germline assignment: CDR1 SQVTM and CDR2 ANQGSEA. V was trimmed by 1 base and J by 2 bases, leaving 11 bases between them. CDR3 length equals 14 residues.